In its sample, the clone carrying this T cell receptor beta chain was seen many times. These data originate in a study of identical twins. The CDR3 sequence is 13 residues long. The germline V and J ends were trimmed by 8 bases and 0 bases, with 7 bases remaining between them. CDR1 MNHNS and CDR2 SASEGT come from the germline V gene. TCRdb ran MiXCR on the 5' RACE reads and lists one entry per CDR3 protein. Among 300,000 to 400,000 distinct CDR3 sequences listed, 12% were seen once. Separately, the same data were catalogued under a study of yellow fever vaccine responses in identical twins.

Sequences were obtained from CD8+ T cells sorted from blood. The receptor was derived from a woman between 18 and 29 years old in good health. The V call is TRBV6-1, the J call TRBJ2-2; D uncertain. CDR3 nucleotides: TGTGCCAGCCACTTCGCGAACACCGGGGAGCTGTTTTTT. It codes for CASHFANTGELFF.